These 30 T cell receptor beta chains were sequenced from one sample in a study of CD8+ T cells in alopecia areata. RNA was extracted and reverse transcribed into cDNA as the sequencing template. Some clones are missing from TCRdb's copy, which holds only in-frame ones; the method was immunoSEQ multiplex PCR. The sample lists over 150,000 clones, 40% to 65% seen once, with 10% to 12% in the top ten. Treatment given: oral pan-JAK inhibitor, 5-10 mg twice daily. Sequenced material: CD8+ T cells sorted from blood, taken at week 24, from a patient treated with tofacitinib. The receptor set was obtained from a human donor with alopecia areata.

Many counts were recorded for this clone. V usage is TRBV11-2 and J usage is TRBJ1-1; 9 bases fit TRBD1. V lost 5 bases to trimming and J lost 8 bases; unmatched junction nucleotides: 9. The CDR3 spans 14 residues. CDR1 and CDR2 (germline): SGHAT, FQNNGV. The CDR3 here is CASSQWTGVPEAFF. CDR3 nucleotides: TGTGCCAGCAGCCAATGGACAGGGGTCCCCGAAGCTTTCTTT.

The chain recombines TRBV5-1 with TRBJ1-1; TRBD1 matches 8 bases. Trimming took 6 bases from V and 6 from J; bases not matched to a gene: 4. The CDR3 has 12 amino acids. In germline, CDR1 is SGHRS, CDR2 YFSETQ. The CDR3 reads CASKTGAAEAFF. CDR3 coding DNA: TGCGCCAGCAAGACAGGGGCGGCTGAAGCTTTCTTT.

This chain links TRBV29-1 with TRBJ1-2; 8 bases map to TRBD1. Germline V CDR1 and CDR2: SQVTM, ANQGSEA. This CDR3 spans 12 amino acids. V lost 6 bases and J lost 7; bases outside the gene matches: 7. For the CDR3, the DNA is TGCAGCGTGTGGACAGGGTTAGGTGGCTACACCTTC. Translating gives CSVWTGLGGYTF.

V usage is TRBV10-2 and J usage is TRBJ2-5, with D unresolved. V was shortened by 0 bases and J by 3 bases, with 14 bases between the two germline ends. The CDR3 contains 16 residues. In germline, CDR1 is WSHSY, CDR2 SAAADI. CDR3 protein: CASSESSGRTKETQYF. CDR3 sequence (DNA): TGCGCCAGCAGTGAGTCATCGGGCAGAACCAAAGAGACCCAGTACTTC.

This clone has only a few counts. The chain combines TRBV30 with TRBJ2-5, with 8 bases lining up with TRBD1. The J call may be incorrect, as the DNA end agrees better with TRBJ2-7. In germline, CDR1 is GTSNPN, CDR2 SVGIG (reference sequence). The length of the CDR3 is 13 residues. CDR3 loop: CAWSGTGLDEQYF. The CDR3 DNA is TGTGCCTGGAGTGGGACAGGGCTGGACGAGCAGTACTTC.

The chain combines TRBV4-1 with TRBJ2-7, with TRBD1 matching over 9 bases. CDR1 is MGHRA, CDR2 YSYEKL, per germline. Unmatched junction bases numbered 6, after V lost 1 base and J lost 5 bases. This CDR3 region has 15 residues. The DNA of the CDR3 is TGCGCCAGCAGCCAAGGTGGGACAGGGTCTGACGAGCAGTACTTC. This encodes CASSQGGTGSDEQYF.

The rearrangement uses TRBV4-3 and TRBJ2-5, with 10 bases matching TRBD2. With V trimmed by 3 bases and J by 5 bases, 9 bases remained unmatched. Germline V gene data show CDR1 as LGHNA and CDR2 as YSLEER. The CDR3 runs 16 residues. This chain's CDR3 is CASSQSSGGARETQYF. The CDR3 DNA sequence: TGCGCCAGCAGCCAGTCCAGCGGGGGGGCCCGGGAGACCCAGTACTTC.

This rearrangement joins TRBV2 to TRBJ2-7, with D uncertain. Trimming took off 7 bases at V and 5 bases at J, with 15 bases between the two ends. This CDR3 contains 13 residues. Per germline, CDR1 SNHLY and CDR2 FYNNEI. For the CDR3, the DNA is TGTGCCAGCATGCCGGGCCACGGAGACGAGCAGTACTTC. Protein sequence: CASMPGHGDEQYF.

This clone was picked up a small number of times. This sequence joins TRBV29-1 and TRBJ1-2, with D uncertain. Germline-derived CDR1 and CDR2 are SQVTM and ANQGSEA. The germline V and J ends were trimmed by 0 bases and 6 bases, with 14 bases remaining between them. The CDR3 is 14 amino acids. The CDR3 sequence: CSVEDSESGNGYTF. The CDR3, as DNA: TGCAGCGTTGAAGATTCTGAGTCGGGGAATGGCTACACCTTC.

V is TRBV7-8 and J is TRBJ1-2; 9 bases are shared with TRBD1. Trimming removed 5 bases from V and 2 bases from J; junction bases left unmatched: 9. Per the germline V gene, CDR1 is SGHVS and CDR2 is FQNEAQ. The CDR3 is made up of 16 amino acids. The CDR3 DNA follows: TGTGCCAGCAGCGCTCTACGGACAGGGGACAACTATGGCTACACCTTC. Translated, it gives CASSALRTGDNYGYTF.

The J gene is TRBJ2-5, the V gene TRBV13; D possibly corresponds to TRBD2 (5 bases). V lost 3 bases and J 2 bases, leaving 7 bases between the germline ends. CDR1 is PRHDT and CDR2 is FYEKMQ in the germline V gene (reference sequence). The CDR3 spans 13 residues. The CDR3 spells CASSFWEQETQYF. The CDR3 nucleotides are TGTGCCAGCAGCTTTTGGGAGCAAGAGACCCAGTACTTC.

The V gene is TRBV7-2, the J gene TRBJ2-3; 8 bases agree with TRBD1. CDR3 length: 15 residues. Per the germline V gene, CDR1 is SGHTA and CDR2 is FQGNSA. V lost 1 base and J lost 7; bases outside the gene matches: 7. The chain's CDR3 is CASSLGTGSGYTQYF. CDR3 nucleotides: TGTGCCAGCAGCTTAGGGACAGGGAGCGGGTATACGCAGTATTTT. The full variable domain, completed using reference TRBV7-2 and TRBJ2-3, is GAGVSQSPSNKVTEKGKDVELRCDPISGHTALYWYRQSLGQGLEFLIYFQGNSAPDKSGLPSDRFSAERTGGSVSTLTIQRTQQEDSAVYLCASSLGTGSGYTQYFGPGTRLTVL.

This clone was detected only a few times. This chain joins TRBV28 and TRBJ1-1; TRBD1 aligns across 10 bases. V was pared by 6 bases and J by 5 bases, with 3 bases of the junction left unmatched. CDR1 MDHEN and CDR2 SYDVKM come from the germline V gene. The CDR3 has 13 amino acids. CDR3 amino acids: CASSWGQGTEAFF. The CDR3 DNA reads TGTGCCAGCAGCTGGGGACAGGGGACTGAAGCTTTCTTT.

V usage is TRBV9 and J usage is TRBJ2-7; D not resolved. Trimming pared 0 bases from V and 0 bases from J, leaving 10 bases between. The CDR3 covers 15 residues. The germline V gene encodes CDR1 SGDLS and CDR2 YYNGEE. CDR3 DNA: TGTGCCAGCAGCGTAGGGTCAAGCTACTCCTACGAGCAGTACTTC. Amino acid sequence: CASSVGSSYSYEQYF.

This chain connects TRBV5-6 to TRBJ2-5, with 8 bases matching TRBD1. V lost 3 bases, J lost 4 bases, and 2 bases stayed unmatched. The CDR3 has 13 residues. Germline V CDR1 and CDR2: SGHDT, YYEEEE. CDR3 nucleotide sequence: TGTGCCAGCAGCTCAGGGGGCAGAGAGACCCAGTACTTC. Translating it yields CASSSGGRETQYF.

V is TRBV30 and J is TRBJ2-3, with 7 positions matching TRBD2. CDR1 is GTSNPN, CDR2 SVGIG, per germline (reference sequence). The V gene end was trimmed by 3 bases and the J gene end by 3 bases; junction bases not matched to a gene: 3. The CDR3 runs 13 residues. CDR3 amino acids: CAWSSGTTDTQYF. CDR3 DNA sequence: TGTGCCTGGAGCAGCGGGACTACAGATACGCAGTATTTT. The full variable domain, in which reference TRBV30 and TRBJ2-3 provide the parts outside the CDR3, is SQTIHQWPATLVQPVGSPLSLECTVEGTSNPNLYWYRQAAGRGLQLLFYSVGIGQISSEVPQNLSASRPQDRQFILSSKKLLLSDSGFYLCAWSSGTTDTQYFGPGTRLTVL.

The table lists this clone with a few counts. The chain recombines TRBV2 with TRBJ1-2, with TRBD1 as a possible D gene (6 bases). Trimming took 3 bases from V and 7 from J, leaving 15 bases between them. Germline V gene sequence: CDR1 SNHLY, CDR2 FYNNEI. The CDR3 length is 14 residues. CDR3 coding DNA: TGTGCCAGCAGTGACCGAACAGGGTTGATTGGCTACACCTTC. As protein: CASSDRTGLIGYTF.

J is TRBJ2-7 and V is TRBV27, with D perhaps matching TRBD1 or TRBD2 (5 bases each). CDR3 length equals 14 residues. Trimming shortened V by 2 bases and J by 2 bases, and 10 bases separated the two germline ends. CDR1 is MNHEY and CDR2 is SMNVEV in the germline V gene (reference sequence). The CDR3 reads CASSLEGPPYEQYF. As DNA, the CDR3 is TGTGCCAGCAGTTTAGAGGGGCCACCCTACGAGCAGTACTTC.

The chain has TRBV11-2 and TRBJ1-6; the D gene is possibly TRBD1 (6 bases). Germline loops: CDR1 SGHAT, CDR2 FQNNGV. Trimming shortened V by 2 bases and J by 10 bases, and 21 bases separated the two germline ends. The CDR3 totals 17 residues. As DNA, the CDR3 is TGTGCCAGCAGCTTAAAGAGGCCGGGGGCGATGGGGTCACCCCTCCACTTT. Protein product: CASSLKRPGAMGSPLHF.

The rearrangement links TRBV6-1 to TRBJ2-7; D gene ambiguous. Germline CDR1 is MNHNS and CDR2 is SASEGT. Trimming stripped 3 bases from V and 3 bases from J, with 6 bases between. This CDR3 is built from 12 residues. CDR3 nucleotide sequence: TGTGCCAGCAGTGACGGATTCTACGAGCAGTACTTC. It specifies CASSDGFYEQYF.

The chain has TRBV6-1 and TRBJ2-6; weak D call: TRBD2 (6 bases). The CDR3 extends over 15 amino acids. In germline, CDR1 is MNHNS, CDR2 SASEGT. V lost 7 bases to trimming and J lost 4 bases, with 14 bases between them. CDR3: CASKEGGDGANVLTF. CDR3 coding DNA: TGTGCCAGCAAAGAAGGAGGGGACGGGGCCAACGTCCTGACTTTC.

This chain uses TRBV4-3 with TRBJ2-3; TRBD2 is a possible D gene (6 bases). CDR3 length: 16 residues. In germline, CDR1 is LGHNA, CDR2 YSLEER. Trimming took off 0 bases at V and 5 bases at J, with 15 bases between the two ends. The CDR3 DNA sequence: TGCGCCAGCAGCCAAGAAGGGGTCGGAGGGGTAGATACGCAGTATTTT. Amino acids: CASSQEGVGGVDTQYF.

This chain links TRBV7-2 with TRBJ2-7, with 7 bases matching TRBD2. The CDR3 is 13 amino acids. The germline gives CDR1 SGHTA, CDR2 FQGNSA. Unmatched junction bases numbered 4, after V lost 5 bases and J lost 3 bases. Here the CDR3 reads CASSLGGGYEQYF. Here the CDR3 DNA reads TGTGCCAGCAGCCTAGGCGGGGGCTACGAGCAGTACTTC.

The chain is built from TRBV6-6 and TRBJ1-1; D not certain. This CDR3 is built from 13 residues. V was clipped by 6 bases and J by 0 bases, with 8 bases between them. The germline gives CDR1 MNHNY, CDR2 SVGAGI (reference sequence). CDR3: CASSLGVNTEAFF. The CDR3 region has the DNA TGTGCCAGCAGCCTTGGCGTGAACACTGAAGCTTTCTTT.

CDR3 residues: CSVTKQTTNAYEQYF. The CDR3, as DNA: TGCAGCGTTACTAAACAGACAACCAACGCCTACGAGCAGTACTTC. V usage is TRBV29-1 and J usage is TRBJ2-5; D not certain. The J call could be wrong; TRBJ2-7 is a better fit for the DNA end. The CDR3 totals 15 residues. Germline assignment: CDR1 SQVTM and CDR2 ANQGSEA.

This clone was recorded once. The chain employs TRBV15 and TRBJ1-2; weak D call: TRBD1 (5 bases). The germline V gene has CDR1 LNHNV and CDR2 YYDKDF (reference sequence). CDR3 size: 14 residues. Trimming removed 8 bases at V and 3 bases at J, with 16 bases between. As DNA, the CDR3 is TGTGCCACCCGTGACAGAGGGAAAGACTATGGCTACACCTTC. It translates to CATRDRGKDYGYTF. Full variable domain (missing parts from reference TRBV15 and TRBJ1-2): DAMVIQNPRYQVTQFGKPVTLSCSQTLNHNVMYWYQQKSSQAPKLLFHYYDKDFNNEADTPDNFQSRRPNTSFCFLDIRSPGLGDTAMYLCATRDRGKDYGYTFGSGTRLTVV.

The chain employs TRBV25-1 and TRBJ2-5, with 7 positions matching TRBD1. The J segment lost 2 bases and the V segment lost 10 bases, leaving 4 bases of the junction unmatched. CDR3 length equals 12 residues. CDR1 and CDR2 (germline): MGHDK, SYGVNS. For the CDR3, the DNA is TGTGCCACTGGGACAGAACAAGAGACCCAGTACTTC. It codes for CATGTEQETQYF.

The sample holds a few counts of this clone. J is TRBJ1-2 and V is TRBV4-3, with a possible D match to TRBD1 (6 bases). Trimming pared 0 bases from V and 4 bases from J, leaving 24 bases between. Germline CDR1 reads LGHNA; CDR2 reads YSLEER. The CDR3 is 19 amino acids. In nucleotides, the CDR3 is TGCGCCAGCAGCCAAGATAGGGTTTTGGCGGGGGCAGGTGGCTATGGCTACACCTTC. Its translation is CASSQDRVLAGAGGYGYTF.

This clone appeared a few times. The chain uses TRBV2 and TRBJ1-5; 7 positions agree with TRBD1. This CDR3 region has 15 residues. Trimming took 5 bases from V and 2 from J; bases not matched to a gene: 6. Germline V gene lookup returns CDR1 SNHLY and CDR2 FYNNEI. The CDR3 bases are TGTGCCAGCAGTACCAGGGGGGATGGCAATCAGCCCCAGCATTTT. Translating it yields CASSTRGDGNQPQHF.

This clone was counted a few times. The chain joins TRBV4-3 to TRBJ2-7; D not certain. The CDR3 contains 17 residues. Germline V gene lookup returns CDR1 LGHNA and CDR2 YSLEER. V lost 0 bases and J lost 2, with 17 bases in between. The chain's CDR3 is CASSQEVQGYRTYEQYF. CDR3 bases: TGCGCCAGCAGCCAAGAGGTACAAGGATACCGCACCTACGAGCAGTACTTC.